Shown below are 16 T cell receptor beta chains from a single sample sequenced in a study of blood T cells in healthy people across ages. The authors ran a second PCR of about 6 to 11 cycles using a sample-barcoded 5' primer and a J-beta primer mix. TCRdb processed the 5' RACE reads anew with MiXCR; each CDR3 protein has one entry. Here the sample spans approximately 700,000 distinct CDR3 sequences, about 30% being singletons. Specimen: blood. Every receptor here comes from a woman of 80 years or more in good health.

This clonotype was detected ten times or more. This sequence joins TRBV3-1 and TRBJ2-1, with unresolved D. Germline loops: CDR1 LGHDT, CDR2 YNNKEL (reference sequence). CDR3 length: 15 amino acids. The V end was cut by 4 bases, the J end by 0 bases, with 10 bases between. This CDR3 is CASSPRGFSYNEQFF. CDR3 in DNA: TGTGCCAGCAGCCCCCGAGGATTCTCCTACAATGAGCAGTTCTTC.

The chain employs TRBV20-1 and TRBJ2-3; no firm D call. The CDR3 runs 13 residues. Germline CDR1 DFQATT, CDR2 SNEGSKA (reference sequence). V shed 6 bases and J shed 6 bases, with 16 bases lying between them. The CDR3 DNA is TGCAGTGCCAGTGGCTCGCATGCCGATACGCAGTATTTT. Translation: CSASGSHADTQYF.

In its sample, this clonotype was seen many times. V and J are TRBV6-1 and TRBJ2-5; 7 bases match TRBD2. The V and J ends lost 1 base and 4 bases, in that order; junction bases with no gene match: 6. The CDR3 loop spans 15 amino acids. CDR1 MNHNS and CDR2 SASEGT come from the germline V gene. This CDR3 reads CASSEGGGRVETQYF. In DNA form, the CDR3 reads TGTGCCAGCAGTGAAGGGGGGGGACGTGTAGAGACCCAGTACTTC.

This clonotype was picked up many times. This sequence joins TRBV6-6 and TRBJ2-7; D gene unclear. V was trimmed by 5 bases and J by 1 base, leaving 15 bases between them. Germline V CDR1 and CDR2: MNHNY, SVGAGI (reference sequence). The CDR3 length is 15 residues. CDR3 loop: CASSDGPRWSYEQYF. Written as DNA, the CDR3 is TGTGCCAGCAGTGACGGGCCCCGGTGGTCCTACGAGCAGTACTTC.

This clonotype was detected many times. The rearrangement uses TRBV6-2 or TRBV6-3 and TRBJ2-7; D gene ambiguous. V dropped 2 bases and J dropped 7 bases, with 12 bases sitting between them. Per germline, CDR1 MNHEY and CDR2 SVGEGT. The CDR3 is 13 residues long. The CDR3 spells CASSYANSEEQYF. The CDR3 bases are TGTGCCAGCAGTTACGCGAACTCTGAGGAGCAGTACTTC.

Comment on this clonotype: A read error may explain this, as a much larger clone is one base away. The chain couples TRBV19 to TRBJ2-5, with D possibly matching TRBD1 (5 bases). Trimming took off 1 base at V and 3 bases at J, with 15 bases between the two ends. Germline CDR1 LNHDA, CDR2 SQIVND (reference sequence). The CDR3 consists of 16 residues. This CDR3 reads CASSIGRAGSKETQYF. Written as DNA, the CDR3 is TGTGCCAGTAGTATAGGCAGGGCAGGATCAAAAGAGACCCAGTACTTC.

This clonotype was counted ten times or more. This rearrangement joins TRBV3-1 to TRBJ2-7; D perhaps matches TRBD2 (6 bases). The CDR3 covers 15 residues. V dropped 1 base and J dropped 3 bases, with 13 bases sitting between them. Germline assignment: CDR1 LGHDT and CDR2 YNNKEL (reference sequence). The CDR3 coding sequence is TGTGCCAGCAGCCAAGCCGGGACTCCCGTCTACGAGCAGTACTTC. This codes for CASSQAGTPVYEQYF.

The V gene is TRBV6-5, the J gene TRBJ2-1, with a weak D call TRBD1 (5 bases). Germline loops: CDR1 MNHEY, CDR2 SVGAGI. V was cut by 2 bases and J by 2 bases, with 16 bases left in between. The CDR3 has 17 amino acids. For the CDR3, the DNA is TGTGCCAGCAGTTACAATAAGGCGACAGCGACCTACAATGAGCAGTTCTTC. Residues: CASSYNKATATYNEQFF.

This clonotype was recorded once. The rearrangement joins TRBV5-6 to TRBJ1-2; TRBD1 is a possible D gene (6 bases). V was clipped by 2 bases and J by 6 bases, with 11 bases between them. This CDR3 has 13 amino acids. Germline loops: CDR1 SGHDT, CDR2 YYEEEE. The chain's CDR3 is CASSFVRGDGYTF. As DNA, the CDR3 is TGTGCCAGCAGCTTCGTCAGGGGAGATGGCTACACCTTC.

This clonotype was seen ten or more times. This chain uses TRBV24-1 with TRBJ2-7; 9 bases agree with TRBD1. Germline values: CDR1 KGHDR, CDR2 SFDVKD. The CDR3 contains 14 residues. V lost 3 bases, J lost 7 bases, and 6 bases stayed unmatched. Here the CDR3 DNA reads TGTGCCACCAGTGATCCAGGGACAGGGTGGGAGCAGTACTTC. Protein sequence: CATSDPGTGWEQYF.

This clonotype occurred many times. CDR3 coding DNA: TGTGCCAGCAGCACCTCCGGCGACTCACGCGGAAACATTCAGTACTTC. It translates to CASSTSGDSRGNIQYF. The chain has TRBV7-9 and TRBJ2-4; D gene unclear. Trimming pared 5 bases from V and 6 bases from J, leaving 20 bases between. The germline V gene has CDR1 SEHNR and CDR2 FQNEAQ (reference sequence). This CDR3 has 16 residues.

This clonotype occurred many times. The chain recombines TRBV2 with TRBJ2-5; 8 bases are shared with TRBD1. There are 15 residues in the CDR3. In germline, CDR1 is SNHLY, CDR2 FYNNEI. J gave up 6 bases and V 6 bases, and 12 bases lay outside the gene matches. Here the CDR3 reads CASSPRTGLRKTQYF. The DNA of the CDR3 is TGTGCCAGCAGCCCCCGGACAGGGTTAAGGAAGACCCAGTACTTC.

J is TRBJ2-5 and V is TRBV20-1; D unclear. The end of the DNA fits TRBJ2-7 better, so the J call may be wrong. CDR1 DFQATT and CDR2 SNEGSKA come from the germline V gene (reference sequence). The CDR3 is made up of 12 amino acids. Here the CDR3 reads CSAVNPPYEQYF. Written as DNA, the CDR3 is TGCAGTGCGGTCAACCCGCCCTACGAGCAGTACTTC.

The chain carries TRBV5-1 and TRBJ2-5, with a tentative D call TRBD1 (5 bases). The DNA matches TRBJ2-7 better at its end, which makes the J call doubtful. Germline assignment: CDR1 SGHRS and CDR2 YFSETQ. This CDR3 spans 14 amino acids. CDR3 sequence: CASSLGMGRYEQYF. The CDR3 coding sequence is TGCGCCAGCAGCTTGGGGATGGGGCGCTACGAGCAGTACTTC.

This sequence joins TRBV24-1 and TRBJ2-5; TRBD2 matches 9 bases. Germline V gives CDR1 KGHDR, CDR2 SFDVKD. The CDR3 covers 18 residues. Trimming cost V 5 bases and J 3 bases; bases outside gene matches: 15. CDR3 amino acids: CATSGLMPSGAPEETQYF. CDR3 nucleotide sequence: TGTGCCACCAGTGGCCTAATGCCTAGCGGGGCCCCCGAAGAGACCCAGTACTTC.

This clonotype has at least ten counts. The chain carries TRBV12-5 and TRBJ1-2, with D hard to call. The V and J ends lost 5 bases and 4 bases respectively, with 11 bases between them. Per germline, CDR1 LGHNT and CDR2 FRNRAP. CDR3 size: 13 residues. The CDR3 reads CASGPTPGYGYTF. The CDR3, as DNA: TGTGCTAGTGGTCCCACCCCAGGCTATGGCTACACCTTC.